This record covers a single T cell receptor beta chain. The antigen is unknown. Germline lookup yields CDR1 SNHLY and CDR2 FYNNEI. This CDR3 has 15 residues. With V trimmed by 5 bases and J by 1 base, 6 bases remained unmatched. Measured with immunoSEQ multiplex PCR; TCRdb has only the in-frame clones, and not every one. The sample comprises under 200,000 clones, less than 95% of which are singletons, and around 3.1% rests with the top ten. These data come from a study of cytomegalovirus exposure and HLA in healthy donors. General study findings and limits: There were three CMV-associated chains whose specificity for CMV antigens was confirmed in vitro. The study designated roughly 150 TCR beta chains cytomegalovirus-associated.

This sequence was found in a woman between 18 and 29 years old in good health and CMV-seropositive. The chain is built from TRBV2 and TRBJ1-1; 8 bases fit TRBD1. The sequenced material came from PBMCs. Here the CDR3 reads CASSPLDRANTEAFF. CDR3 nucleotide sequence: TGTGCCAGCAGTCCCTTGGACAGGGCGAACACTGAAGCTTTCTTT.